Shown below are 24 T cell receptor beta chains from a single sample sequenced in a study of regulatory T cells in long-lasting Graves disease. Investigators prepared the TCR beta libraries by applying iRepertoire HTBI primers and Arm-PCR of CDR3 regions. MiXCR, applied by TCRdb to the multiplex PCR reads, yields one record per CDR3 protein. The sample lists some 490,000 distinct CDR3 sequences; more than 10% were seen once. Documented time point: newly diagnosed GD, antithyroid drugs for less than 3 months. Scientists built the TCR library using RNA that was extracted from PBMCs. These same data were also listed under a study on T cells in Graves' hyperthyroidism and ophthalmopathy.

The starting material was peripheral blood mononuclear cells (PBMCs), obtained at new diagnosis, from a patient treated with antithyroid drugs. The receptors stem from a woman aged 30 to 39 with Graves disease.

This clonotype was counted at least ten times. V and J are TRBV7-9 and TRBJ1-1; D gene ambiguous. V was pared by 4 bases and J by 2 bases, with 14 bases between. The CDR3 is 15 amino acids. CDR1 is SEHNR, CDR2 FQNEAQ, per germline (reference sequence). CDR3 sequence reads: CASSSLPGKNTEAFF. The CDR3 nucleotides read TGTGCCAGCAGCTCTCTCCCGGGGAAAAACACTGAAGCTTTCTTT.

V is TRBV7-2 and J is TRBJ1-4; tentative D call: TRBD1 (6 bases). Trimming cost V 0 bases and J 3 bases, with 11 bases left between them. Germline CDR1 and CDR2: SGHTA and FQGNSA. This CDR3 is 16 amino acids long. The CDR3 sequence is CASSLAQGLANEKLFF. DNA for the CDR3: TGTGCCAGCAGCTTAGCACAGGGTTTGGCTAATGAAAAACTGTTTTTT.

This clonotype was seen many times. The gene calls are TRBV10-3 and TRBJ2-7; perhaps D is TRBD1 or TRBD2 (6 bases each). V was shortened by 4 bases and J by 2 bases, with 15 bases between the two germline ends. The CDR3 loop spans 15 amino acids. In germline, CDR1 is ENHRY, CDR2 SYGVKD. The chain's CDR3 is CAISAGASQTYEQYF. DNA for the CDR3: TGTGCCATCAGTGCGGGGGCATCTCAGACCTACGAGCAGTACTTC.

This clonotype was found many times. The V gene is TRBV5-4, the J gene TRBJ2-7, with D maybe TRBD2 (5 bases). This CDR3 is built from 13 residues. Trimming pared 4 bases from V and 0 bases from J, leaving 8 bases between. Germline loops: CDR1 SGHNT, CDR2 YYREEE (reference sequence). In nucleotides, the CDR3 is TGTGCCAGCAGCCCCGGGAACTCCTACGAGCAGTACTTC. Amino acid sequence: CASSPGNSYEQYF.

V usage is TRBV5-6 and J usage is TRBJ2-7, with D uncertain. The CDR3 has 17 residues. Trimming stripped 1 base from V and 2 bases from J, with 19 bases between. In germline, CDR1 is SGHDT, CDR2 YYEEEE. The DNA for the CDR3 is TGTGCCAGCAGCTTGAGTGGTATTCTATACGATACCTACGAGCAGTACTTC. Translated: CASSLSGILYDTYEQYF.

This clonotype was detected only a few times. This chain joins TRBV7-2 and TRBJ2-1, with TRBD2 matching 7 bases. The germline gives CDR1 SGHTA, CDR2 FQGNSA. The CDR3 has 15 amino acids. Trimming cost V 3 bases and J 6 bases; bases outside gene matches: 8. The CDR3 loop reads CASSFGGGLFNEQFF. The CDR3 DNA sequence: TGTGCCAGCAGCTTTGGGGGAGGGTTATTCAATGAGCAGTTCTTC.

This clonotype has at least ten counts. The V gene is TRBV28, the J gene TRBJ2-3; D call uncertain. Trimming left V 1 base short and J 1 base short, with 3 bases between. CDR1 and CDR2 (germline): MDHEN, SYDVKM. The CDR3 contains 13 residues. For the CDR3, the DNA is TGTGCCAGCAGTTTATCCGGCACAGATACGCAGTATTTT. As protein: CASSLSGTDTQYF.

This clonotype was found many times. The chain uses TRBV7-3 and TRBJ2-1; D remains unclear. The CDR3 totals 13 residues. Per germline, CDR1 SGHTA and CDR2 FQGTGA. V was pared by 5 bases and J by 2 bases, with 7 bases between. CDR3 protein: CASSSAAYNEQFF. DNA of the CDR3: TGTGCCAGCAGCAGCGCTGCCTACAATGAGCAGTTCTTC.

This clonotype was seen repeatedly, ten times or more. This sequence joins TRBV11-2 and TRBJ2-1; D not resolved. Trimming removed 5 bases from V and 13 bases from J, with 12 bases in between. This CDR3 is 11 amino acids long. In germline, CDR1 is SGHAT, CDR2 FQNNGV. CDR3 coding DNA: TGTGCCAGCAGCCCTGGGCGGAGTCAGTTCTTC. Protein product: CASSPGRSQFF.

This clonotype has at least ten counts. The chain has TRBV20-1 and TRBJ2-1, with D unclear. Trimming took 1 base from V and 4 from J, leaving 8 bases between them. The CDR3 sequence is 13 residues long. Germline assignment: CDR1 DFQATT and CDR2 SNEGSKA (reference sequence). As DNA, the CDR3 is TGCAGTGCTAGAGTGATGATGTACAATGAGCAGTTCTTC. It translates to CSARVMMYNEQFF.

This clonotype was seen a handful of times. This may be a read error: a much more frequent sequence differs by one nucleotide. The J gene is TRBJ1-1, the V gene TRBV10-3, with D possibly TRBD1 on 5 matching bases. The CDR3 covers 16 residues. Germline CDR1 is ENHRY and CDR2 is SYGVKD. V was clipped by 4 bases and J by 0 bases, with 15 bases between them. The CDR3 nucleotides are TGTGCCATCAGTGCCCGGGACGGGACCATGAACACTGAAGCTTTCTTT. It codes for CAISARDGTMNTEAFF.

This clonotype was seen at least ten times. The gene calls are TRBV7-8 and TRBJ1-1; D remains ambiguous. The germline V and J ends were trimmed by 6 bases and 3 bases, with 11 bases remaining between them. Germline CDR1 SGHVS, CDR2 FQNEAQ. CDR3 length: 13 residues. In nucleotides, the CDR3 is TGTGCCAGCAGGGTAACTTGGGACACTGAAGCTTTCTTT. It codes for CASRVTWDTEAFF.

This clonotype has ten or more counts. The gene calls are TRBV2 and TRBJ2-1, with a possible D match to TRBD2 (6 bases). Germline CDR1 SNHLY, CDR2 FYNNEI. The CDR3 consists of 13 residues. V was clipped by 1 base and J by 9 bases, with 10 bases between them. CDR3 bases: TGTGCCAGCAGTGAAGGTCACGGGGGTGAGCAGTTCTTC. Its translation is CASSEGHGGEQFF.

A word on this clonotype: At one boundary the junction diverges from the germline segment, which might be a read error. This chain uses TRBV6-1 with TRBJ2-3; 9 nucleotides line up with TRBD1. The CDR3 extends over 17 amino acids. In germline, CDR1 is MNHNS, CDR2 SASEGT. The CDR3 loop reads CASSPRDRVIGTDTQCF. The CDR3 region has the DNA TGTGCCAGCAGTCCCCGGGACAGGGTTATAGGCACAGATACGCAGTGTTTT.

The chain combines TRBV5-5 with TRBJ1-5, with D unclear. The ends were cut back, 0 bases at V and 5 bases at J, with 6 bases in the middle. The CDR3 has 13 amino acids. CDR1 and CDR2 (germline): SGHKS, YYEKEE (reference sequence). The CDR3 DNA is TGTGCCAGCAGCTTGGGAATAGATCAGCCCCAGCATTTT. Translated: CASSLGIDQPQHF. Using reference TRBV5-5 and TRBJ1-5 for the parts outside the CDR3, the full variable domain is DAGVTQSPTHLIKTRGQQVTLRCSPISGHKSVSWYQQVLGQGPQFIFQYYEKEERGRGNFPDRFSARQFPNYSSELNVNALLLGDSALYLCASSLGIDQPQHFGDGTRLSIL.

This clonotype was seen at least ten times. V and J are TRBV11-2 and TRBJ2-5, with 11 bases aligning to TRBD1. Per germline, CDR1 SGHAT and CDR2 FQNNGV. The CDR3 runs to 17 residues. Trimming removed 2 bases from V and 4 bases from J; junction bases left unmatched: 9. The CDR3 coding sequence is TGTGCCAGCAGCTTATCGGACAGGGGGCGCGATGTAGAGACCCAGTACTTC. Translation: CASSLSDRGRDVETQYF.

This clonotype occurred many times. This chain links TRBV29-1 with TRBJ2-2, with 12 bases matching TRBD2. Germline values: CDR1 SQVTM, CDR2 ANQGSEA. Trimming at V came to 6 bases and at J to 2 bases, leaving 10 bases not matched to a gene. CDR3 length: 17 amino acids. CDR3 coding DNA: TGCAGCGTCGCCCCACGGGGACTAGCGGGTAACACCGGGGAGCTGTTTTTT. It translates to CSVAPRGLAGNTGELFF.

This clonotype appeared many times. V is TRBV5-1 and J is TRBJ2-1; 9 bases are shared with TRBD2. CDR3 length equals 14 residues. After removal of 4 bases from V and 5 bases from J, the junction contained 4 bases not matched to a gene. Germline CDR1 reads SGHRS; CDR2 reads YFSETQ. The DNA for the CDR3 is TGCGCCAGCAGCGAGGGGACTAGCAACAATGAGCAGTTCTTC. This encodes CASSEGTSNNEQFF.

This clonotype was detected many times. The rearrangement links TRBV20-1 to TRBJ2-3, with 8 bases identical to TRBD1. The length of the CDR3 is 14 residues. V shed 3 bases and J 6 bases; nucleotides not matched to a gene: 8. Germline assignment: CDR1 DFQATT and CDR2 SNEGSKA (reference sequence). The CDR3 DNA reads as TGCAGTGCTAGGTGGGGACAGGCGCCGGATACGCAGTATTTT. It translates to CSARWGQAPDTQYF.

This clonotype showed up just a few times. This rearrangement joins TRBV7-9 to TRBJ1-3; D unclear. V lost 8 bases and J lost 0, with 11 bases in between. The CDR3 totals 14 residues. Per the germline V gene, CDR1 is SEHNR and CDR2 is FQNEAQ (reference sequence). CDR3 region: CASGSQISGNTIYF. The CDR3 coding sequence is TGTGCCAGCGGTAGCCAGATCTCTGGAAACACCATATATTTT. Combining the CDR3 with reference TRBV7-9 and TRBJ1-3 gives the whole variable domain DTGVSQNPRHKITKRGQNVTFRCDPISEHNRLYWYRQTLGQGPEFLTYFQNEAQLEKSRLLSDRFSAERPKGSFSTLEIQRTEQGDSAMYLCASGSQISGNTIYFGEGSWLTVV.

This clonotype was seen many times. The chain joins TRBV5-5 to TRBJ2-5; possibly TRBD2 for D (5 bases). The germline gives CDR1 SGHKS, CDR2 YYEKEE (reference sequence). This CDR3 is built from 12 residues. V was trimmed by 5 bases and J by 1 base, leaving 6 bases between them. The CDR3 DNA reads TGTGCCAGCAGGGACTTCCAAGAGACCCAGTACTTC. This encodes CASRDFQETQYF. Full variable domain (rest looked up from reference TRBV5-5 and TRBJ2-5): DAGVTQSPTHLIKTRGQQVTLRCSPISGHKSVSWYQQVLGQGPQFIFQYYEKEERGRGNFPDRFSARQFPNYSSELNVNALLLGDSALYLCASRDFQETQYFGPGTRLLVL.

This chain joins TRBV13 and TRBJ2-5; D remains ambiguous. Germline lookup yields CDR1 PRHDT and CDR2 FYEKMQ (reference sequence). Trimming took 2 bases from V and 1 from J, leaving 14 bases between them. The CDR3 is 16 residues long. In DNA, the CDR3 is TGTGCCAGCAGCTTATTGGGCTATCGACCCCAAGAGACCCAGTACTTC. Translated, it gives CASSLLGYRPQETQYF.

In regard to this clonotype: A much larger clone is a single base away; this may be a read error. The V gene is TRBV9, the J gene TRBJ2-2; no definite D call. The germline CDR1 and CDR2 sequences are SGDLS and YYNGEE. The V end was cut by 0 bases, the J end by 5 bases, with 2 bases between. This CDR3 spans 12 amino acids. CDR3 sequence reads: CASSVGTGELFF. The CDR3 DNA reads as TGTGCCAGCAGCGTAGGAACCGGGGAGCTGTTTTTT.

This clonotype showed up just a few times. The rearrangement joins TRBV20-1 to TRBJ1-5; the D is unclear. The ends were cut back, 0 bases at V and 4 bases at J, with 13 bases in the middle. CDR3 length: 15 residues. Germline V gene data show CDR1 as DFQATT and CDR2 as SNEGSKA (reference sequence). As DNA, the CDR3 is TGCAGTGCTAGAGATTTTTCTACCGGTAATCAGCCCCAGCATTTT. Protein: CSARDFSTGNQPQHF.